This T cell receptor (beta chain) was retrieved from a study of CXCR3-negative and CXCR3-positive naive CD8 T cells (dated by TCRdb to about 2019). Turning to the overall study: About 135 million TRB reads were obtained in total, roughly 1.5 +/- 0.3 million reads per library. Diversity and physicochemical repertoire analyses covered over 10 donors pooled from two independent experiments. TRBV-TRBJ cluster analysis included naive subsets from roughly 5 donors and memory cells from 3 donors. Broader findings and caveats from the paper: CXCR3 expression partially decreased after cryopreservation, so most assays used freshly isolated PBMCs. Within the same donor, TRBV-TRBJ usage looked similar between naive CXCR3-negative and CXCR3-positive cells, but memory cells had distinct patterns. Repertoire diversity was comparably high in both naive subsets but much lower in memory CD8+ T cells. Compared with CXCR3-negative naive cells, CXCR3-positive naive cells had TRB CDR3s with higher hydrophobicity (lower Kidera factor 4), lower energy, and higher strength and volume indices. Because surface CD5, which has been linked to self-reactivity in mice, was comparable between naive subsets, TCR interaction strength was also inferred from TRB CDR3 physicochemical properties.

A word on this clonotype: Its antigen is currently not known.

CDR1 and CDR2 were assigned from the germline V gene as LGHNA and YNFKEQ. The CDR3 contains 15 residues, cysteine and phenylalanine counted. DNA was not recorded. Sequenced on a NextSeq 550. The Human TCR Profiling Kit (MiLaboratory) was used to prepare UMI-labeled 5' RACE TRB cDNA libraries. cDNA synthesis used the entire amount of extracted RNA, and PCR amplification then used the entire amount of cDNA produced. The libraries were made side by side, with each library going through the same number of PCR cycles. The authors' analysis ran thus. About 50,000 +/- 9,200 unique UMI-labeled TRB cDNA molecules per library were extracted with MIGEC and MiXCR, with at least two reads per UMI required. On average, approximately 40,000 +/- 10,000 functional in-frame TRB CDR3 nucleotide clonotypes lacking stop codons were found per library. After downsampling to 5000 UMI-labeled TRB molecules per sample, diversity metrics, including normalized Shannon-Wiener and Chao1, were computed in VDJtools. VDJtools computed clonotype-size-weighted physicochemical properties of the central five CDR3 residues: interaction energy, strength, volume and Kidera factor 4. One entry per CDR3 protein sequence results from the TCRdb reprocessing of the reads, with DNA left out. It is TCRdb's table, rather than the study itself, that gives the V and J calls and clone size. This sample's table lists some 130,000 distinct CDR3 sequences. Around 0.5% of the sample belongs to the ten largest clones.

For each CD8+ T cell subset, flow sorting was done in triplicate, and a few hundred thousand cells per subset went directly into RLT lysis buffer. To exclude memory contaminants, naive CD8+ T cells were stringently defined as CD45RO-CCR7+CD27+CD95-. Peripheral blood mononuclear cells were isolated from buffy coats using standard density gradient centrifugation. A FACSAria III was used to flow-sort naive CD8+ T cells into CXCR3-negative and CXCR3-positive populations. An RNeasy Mini Kit was used to extract total RNA from the sorted cells. The chain employs TRBV4-2 and TRBJ2-7. This TCR derives from a human donor in good health. Some clones in this sample may be carry-over from other donors' samples. The sample was naive CXCR3- CD8+ T cells from blood. Sample cell subset or site, as interpreted from the label and publication: CD45RO-CCR7+CD27+CD95- naive CD8+ T cells lacking CXCR3 (TNR3-). CDR3 sequence: CASSQTRGTAYEQYF.